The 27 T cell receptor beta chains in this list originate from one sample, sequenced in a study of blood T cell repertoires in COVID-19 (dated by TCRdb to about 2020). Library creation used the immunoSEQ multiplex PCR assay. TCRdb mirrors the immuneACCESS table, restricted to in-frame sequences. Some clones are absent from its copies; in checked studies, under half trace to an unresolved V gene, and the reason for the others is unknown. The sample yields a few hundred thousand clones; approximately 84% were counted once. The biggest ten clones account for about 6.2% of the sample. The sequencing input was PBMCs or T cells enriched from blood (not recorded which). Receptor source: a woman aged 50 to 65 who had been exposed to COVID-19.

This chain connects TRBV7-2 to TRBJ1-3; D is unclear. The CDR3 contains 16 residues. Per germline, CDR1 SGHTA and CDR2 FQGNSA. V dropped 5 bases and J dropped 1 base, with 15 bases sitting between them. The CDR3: CASSPSGGFSGNTIYF. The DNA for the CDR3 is TGTGCCAGCAGCCCATCCGGCGGGTTTTCTGGAAACACCATATATTTT.

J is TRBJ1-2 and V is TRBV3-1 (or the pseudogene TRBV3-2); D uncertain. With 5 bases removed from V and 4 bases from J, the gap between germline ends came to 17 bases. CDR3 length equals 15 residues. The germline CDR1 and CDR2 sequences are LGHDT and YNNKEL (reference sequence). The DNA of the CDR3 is TGTGCCAGCAGCGTATCCCTGACCGGGTTCTATGGCTACACCTTC. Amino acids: CASSVSLTGFYGYTF.

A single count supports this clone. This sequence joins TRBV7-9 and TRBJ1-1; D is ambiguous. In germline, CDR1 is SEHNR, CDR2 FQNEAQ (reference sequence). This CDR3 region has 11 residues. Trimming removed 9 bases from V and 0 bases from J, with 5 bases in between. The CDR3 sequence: CASSMNTEAFF. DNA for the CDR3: TGTGCCAGTTCTATGAACACTGAAGCTTTCTTT.

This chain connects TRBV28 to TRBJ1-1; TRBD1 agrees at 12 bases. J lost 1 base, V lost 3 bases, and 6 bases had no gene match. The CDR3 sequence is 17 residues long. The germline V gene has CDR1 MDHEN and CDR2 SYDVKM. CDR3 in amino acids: CASSLGTGGSGNTEAFF. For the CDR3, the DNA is TGTGCCAGCAGTTTGGGGACAGGGGGCAGTGGGAACACTGAAGCTTTCTTT.

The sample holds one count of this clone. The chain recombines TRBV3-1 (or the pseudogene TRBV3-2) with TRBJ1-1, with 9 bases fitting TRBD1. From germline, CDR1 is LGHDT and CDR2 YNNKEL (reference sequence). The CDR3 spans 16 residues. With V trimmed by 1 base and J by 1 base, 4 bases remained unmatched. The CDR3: CASSQGTGEWNTEAFF. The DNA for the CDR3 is TGTGCCAGCAGCCAAGGGACAGGGGAGTGGAACACTGAAGCTTTCTTT.

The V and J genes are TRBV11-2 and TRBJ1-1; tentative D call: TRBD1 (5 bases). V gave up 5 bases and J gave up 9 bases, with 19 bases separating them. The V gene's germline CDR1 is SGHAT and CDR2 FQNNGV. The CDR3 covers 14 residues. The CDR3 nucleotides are TGTGCCAGCAGCACCGCGGGGCAGGGCGAGAAAGCTTTCTTT. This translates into CASSTAGQGEKAFF.

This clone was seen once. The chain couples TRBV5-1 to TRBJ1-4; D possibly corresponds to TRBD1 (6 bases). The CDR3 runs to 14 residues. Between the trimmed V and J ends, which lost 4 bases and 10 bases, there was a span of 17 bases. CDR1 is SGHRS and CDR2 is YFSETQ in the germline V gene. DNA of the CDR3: TGCGCCAGCAGCCGAGGGGGGGTGAACTCAAAACTGTTTTTT. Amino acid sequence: CASSRGGVNSKLFF.

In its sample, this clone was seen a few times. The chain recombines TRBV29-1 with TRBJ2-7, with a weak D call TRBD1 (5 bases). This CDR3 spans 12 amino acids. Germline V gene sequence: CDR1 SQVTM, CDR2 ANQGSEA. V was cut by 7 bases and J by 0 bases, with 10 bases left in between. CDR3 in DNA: TGCAGCGCCACAGGTTTCTCCTACGAGCAGTACTTC. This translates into CSATGFSYEQYF.

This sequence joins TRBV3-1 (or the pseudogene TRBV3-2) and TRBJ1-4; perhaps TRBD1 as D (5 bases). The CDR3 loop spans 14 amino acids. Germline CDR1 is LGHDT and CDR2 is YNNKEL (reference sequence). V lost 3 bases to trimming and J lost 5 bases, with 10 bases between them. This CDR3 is CASSQLRGNEKLFF. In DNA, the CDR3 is TGTGCCAGCAGCCAGCTCCGGGGGAATGAAAAACTGTTTTTT.

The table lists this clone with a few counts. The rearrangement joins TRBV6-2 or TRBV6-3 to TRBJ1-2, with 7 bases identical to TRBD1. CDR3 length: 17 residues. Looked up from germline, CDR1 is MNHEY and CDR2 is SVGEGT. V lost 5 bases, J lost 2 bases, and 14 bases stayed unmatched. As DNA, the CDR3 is TGTGCCAGCAGTCCGACCGGGACAGCCCTGATAAACTATGGCTACACCTTC. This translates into CASSPTGTALINYGYTF.

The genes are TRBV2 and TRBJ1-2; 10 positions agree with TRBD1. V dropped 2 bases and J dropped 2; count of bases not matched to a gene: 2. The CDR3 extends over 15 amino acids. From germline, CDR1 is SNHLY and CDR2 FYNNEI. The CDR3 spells CASSEMGQGNYGYTF. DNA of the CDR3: TGTGCCAGCAGTGAAATGGGACAGGGGAACTATGGCTACACCTTC.

The CDR3, as DNA: TGTGCCAGCCTACAGGGAAGATCCTACAATGAGCAGTTCTTC. Translation: CASLQGRSYNEQFF. V is TRBV28 and J is TRBJ2-1; TRBD1 might be the D (6 bases). Germline V gives CDR1 MDHEN, CDR2 SYDVKM. The CDR3 is 14 amino acids. V was trimmed by 8 bases and J by 1 base, leaving 12 bases between them.

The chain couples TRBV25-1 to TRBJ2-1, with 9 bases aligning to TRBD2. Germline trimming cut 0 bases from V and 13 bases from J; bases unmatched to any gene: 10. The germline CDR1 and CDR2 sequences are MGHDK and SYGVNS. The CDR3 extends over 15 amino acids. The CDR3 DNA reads TGTGCCAGCAGTGAATACCCCAGGAGCGGGGGGTTACAGTTCTTC. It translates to CASSEYPRSGGLQFF.

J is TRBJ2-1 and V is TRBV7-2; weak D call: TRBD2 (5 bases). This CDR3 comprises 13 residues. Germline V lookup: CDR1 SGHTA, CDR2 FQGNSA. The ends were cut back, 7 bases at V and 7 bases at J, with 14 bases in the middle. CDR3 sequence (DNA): TGTGCCAGCATCCCTCGGGGTGGGAATGAGCAGTTCTTC. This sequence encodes CASIPRGGNEQFF.

DNA for the CDR3: TGTGCTAGTGGTCCCGGGAACTATGGCTACACCTTC. The encoded protein is CASGPGNYGYTF. This chain uses TRBV12-5 with TRBJ1-2; D gene ambiguous. The CDR3 runs to 12 residues. Looked up from germline, CDR1 is LGHNT and CDR2 is FRNRAP. V dropped 5 bases and J dropped 2 bases, with 6 bases sitting between them.

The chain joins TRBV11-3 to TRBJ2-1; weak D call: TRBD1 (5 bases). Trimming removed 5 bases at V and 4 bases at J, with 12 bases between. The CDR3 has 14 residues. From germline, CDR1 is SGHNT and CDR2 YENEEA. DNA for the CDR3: TGTGCCAGCAGCAAAGGGGCGTCATACAATGAGCAGTTCTTC. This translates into CASSKGASYNEQFF.

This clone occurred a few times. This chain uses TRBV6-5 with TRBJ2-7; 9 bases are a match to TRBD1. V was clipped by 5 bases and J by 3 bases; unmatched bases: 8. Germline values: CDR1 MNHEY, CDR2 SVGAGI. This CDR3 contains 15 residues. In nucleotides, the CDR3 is TGTGCCAGCAGTCGGACCGGGACAGGGTACTACGAGCAGTACTTC. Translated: CASSRTGTGYYEQYF.

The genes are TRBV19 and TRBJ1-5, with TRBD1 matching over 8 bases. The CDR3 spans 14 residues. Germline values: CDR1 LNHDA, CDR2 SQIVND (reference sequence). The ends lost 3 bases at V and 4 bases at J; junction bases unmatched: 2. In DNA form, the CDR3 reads TGTGCCAGTAGTATCCGGACAGGGAATCAGCCCCAGCATTTT. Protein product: CASSIRTGNQPQHF.

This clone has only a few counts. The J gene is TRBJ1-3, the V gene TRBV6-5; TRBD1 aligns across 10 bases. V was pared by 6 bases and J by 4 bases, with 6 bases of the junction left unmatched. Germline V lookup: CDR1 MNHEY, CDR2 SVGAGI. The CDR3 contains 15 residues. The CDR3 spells CASRWDRGTGNTIYF. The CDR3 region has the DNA TGTGCCAGCAGGTGGGACAGGGGAACCGGAAACACCATATATTTT.

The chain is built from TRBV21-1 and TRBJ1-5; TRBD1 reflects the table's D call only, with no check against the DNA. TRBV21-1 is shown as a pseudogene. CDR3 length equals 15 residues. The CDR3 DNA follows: TGTGCCAGCAGCTGGGACAGCGCTTCCTATCAGCCCCAGCATTTT. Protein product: CASSWDSASYQPQHF.

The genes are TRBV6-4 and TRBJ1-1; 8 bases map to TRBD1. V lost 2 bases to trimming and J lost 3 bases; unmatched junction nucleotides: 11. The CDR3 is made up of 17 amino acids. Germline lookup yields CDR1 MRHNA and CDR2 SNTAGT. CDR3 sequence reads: CASSDMSDRDIDTEAFF. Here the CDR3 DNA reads TGTGCCAGCAGTGACATGTCGGACAGGGACATAGACACTGAAGCTTTCTTT.

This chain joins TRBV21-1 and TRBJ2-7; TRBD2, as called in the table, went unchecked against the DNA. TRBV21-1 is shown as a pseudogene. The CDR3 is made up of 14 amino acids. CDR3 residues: CASSKRGGSYEQYF. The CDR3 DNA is TGTGCCAGCAGCAAACGCGGGGGGTCCTACGAGCAGTACTTC.

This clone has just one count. The CDR3 DNA sequence: TGTGCCAGCAGTCGCAGGCTTAATGAAAAACTGTTTTTT. It codes for CASSRRLNEKLFF. This chain uses TRBV27 with TRBJ1-4, with unresolved D. Germline-derived CDR1 and CDR2 are MNHEY and SMNVEV (reference sequence). V was pared by 5 bases and J by 4 bases, with 8 bases between. The CDR3 runs to 13 residues.

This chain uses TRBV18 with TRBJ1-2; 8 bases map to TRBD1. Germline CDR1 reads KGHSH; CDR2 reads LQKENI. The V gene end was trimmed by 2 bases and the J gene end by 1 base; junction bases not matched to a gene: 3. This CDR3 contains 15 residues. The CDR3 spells CASSPGTGDNYGYTF. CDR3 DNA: TGTGCCAGCTCACCAGGGACAGGTGATAACTATGGCTACACCTTC.

The CDR3 nucleotides are TGTGCCTCCAAGGGGGGGAGCTCTGGAAACACCATATATTTT. Its protein product is CASKGGSSGNTIYF. This chain links TRBV9 with TRBJ1-3, with a possible D match to TRBD1 (6 bases). V shed 10 bases and J shed 0 bases, with 14 bases lying between them. Germline loops: CDR1 SGDLS, CDR2 YYNGEE. The CDR3 spans 14 residues.

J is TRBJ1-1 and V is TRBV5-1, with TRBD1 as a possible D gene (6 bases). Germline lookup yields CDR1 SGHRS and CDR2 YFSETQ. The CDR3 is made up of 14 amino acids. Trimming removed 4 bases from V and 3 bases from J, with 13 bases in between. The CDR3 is CASSPDRSDTEAFF. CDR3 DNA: TGCGCCAGCAGCCCTGACAGGTCCGACACTGAAGCTTTCTTT.

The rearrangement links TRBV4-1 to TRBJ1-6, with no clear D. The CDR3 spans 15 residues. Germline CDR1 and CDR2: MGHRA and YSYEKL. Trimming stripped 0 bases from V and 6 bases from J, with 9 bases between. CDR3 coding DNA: TGCGCCAGCAGCCAAGAGAGGGCTGCTAATTCACCCCTCCACTTT. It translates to CASSQERAANSPLHF.